The present TCR beta chain was sequenced within a study of T-cell reconstitution after alpha-beta-depleted transplantation in children. CDR3 length: 12 residues. V was clipped by 6 bases and J by 8 bases; unmatched bases: 4. Unique molecular identifiers were built into the TCRbeta library. MiXCR, run by TCRdb on the PCR reads, gives a single entry per CDR3 protein. Of around 600,000 distinct CDR3 sequences listed, about 21% were seen once; the top ten hold approximately 14%. The sequencing here drew on PBMCs, mostly from graft donor cells, taken 360 days after TCRalphabeta/CD19-depleted stem cell transplant. The V gene is TRBV12-3 or TRBV12-4, the J gene TRBJ1-1; 9 nucleotides line up with TRBD1. This clonotype was obtained from a boy younger than two who had a stem cell transplant for acute myeloid leukemia, so the T cells may come from the graft donor. The CDR3 nucleotides are TGTGCCAGCAGCCACGGGACAGGGGAAGCTTTCTTT. As protein: CASSHGTGEAFF.